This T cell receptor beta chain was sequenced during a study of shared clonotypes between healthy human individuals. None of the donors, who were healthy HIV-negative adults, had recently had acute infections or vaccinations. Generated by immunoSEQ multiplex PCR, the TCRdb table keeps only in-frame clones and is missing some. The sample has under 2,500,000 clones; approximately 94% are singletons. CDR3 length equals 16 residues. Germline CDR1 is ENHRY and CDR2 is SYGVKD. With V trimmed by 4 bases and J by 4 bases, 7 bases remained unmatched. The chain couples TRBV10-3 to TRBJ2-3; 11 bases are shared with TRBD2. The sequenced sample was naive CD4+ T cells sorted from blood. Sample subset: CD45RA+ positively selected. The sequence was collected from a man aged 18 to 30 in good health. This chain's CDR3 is CAISGLAGGPPDTQYF. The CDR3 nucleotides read TGTGCCATCAGTGGGTTAGCGGGAGGGCCCCCAGATACGCAGTATTTT.